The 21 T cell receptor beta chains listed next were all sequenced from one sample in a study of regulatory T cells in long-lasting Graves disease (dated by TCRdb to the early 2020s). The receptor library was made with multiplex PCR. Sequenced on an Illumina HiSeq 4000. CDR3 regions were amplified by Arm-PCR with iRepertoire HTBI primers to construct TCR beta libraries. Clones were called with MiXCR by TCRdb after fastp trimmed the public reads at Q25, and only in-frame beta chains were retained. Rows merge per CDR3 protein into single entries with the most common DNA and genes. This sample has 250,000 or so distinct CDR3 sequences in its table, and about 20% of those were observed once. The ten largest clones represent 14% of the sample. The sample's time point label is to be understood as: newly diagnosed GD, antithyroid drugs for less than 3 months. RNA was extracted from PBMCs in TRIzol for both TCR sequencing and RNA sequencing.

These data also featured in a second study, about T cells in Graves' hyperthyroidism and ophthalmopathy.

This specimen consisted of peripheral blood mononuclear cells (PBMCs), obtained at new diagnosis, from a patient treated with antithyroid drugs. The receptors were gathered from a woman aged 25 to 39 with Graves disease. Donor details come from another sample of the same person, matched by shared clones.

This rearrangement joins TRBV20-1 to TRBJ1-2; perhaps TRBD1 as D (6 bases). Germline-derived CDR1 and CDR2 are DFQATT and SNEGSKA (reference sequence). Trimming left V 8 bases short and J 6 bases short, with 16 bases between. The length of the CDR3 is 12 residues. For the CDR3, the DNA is TGCAGTATAGTGGGGGGCGGCCATGGCTACACCTTC. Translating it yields CSIVGGGHGYTF.

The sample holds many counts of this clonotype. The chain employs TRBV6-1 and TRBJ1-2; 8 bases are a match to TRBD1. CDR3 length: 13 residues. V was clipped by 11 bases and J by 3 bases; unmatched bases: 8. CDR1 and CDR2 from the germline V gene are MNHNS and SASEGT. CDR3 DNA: TGTGCCTTAGGACAGGGCGGCGACTATGGCTACACCTTC. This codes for CALGQGGDYGYTF.

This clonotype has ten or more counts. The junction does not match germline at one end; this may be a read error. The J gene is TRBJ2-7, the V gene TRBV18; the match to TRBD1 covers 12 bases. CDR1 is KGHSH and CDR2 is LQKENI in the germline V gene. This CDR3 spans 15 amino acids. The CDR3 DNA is TGTGCCAGCTCACCAGGGACAGGGGGCTCCCACGAGCAGTACTTC. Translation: CASSPGTGGSHEQYF.

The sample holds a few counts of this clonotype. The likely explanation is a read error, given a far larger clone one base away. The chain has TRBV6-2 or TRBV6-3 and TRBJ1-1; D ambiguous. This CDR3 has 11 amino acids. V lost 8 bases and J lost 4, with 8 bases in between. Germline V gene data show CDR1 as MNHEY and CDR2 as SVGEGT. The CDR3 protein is CASLAFTEAFF. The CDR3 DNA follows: TGTGCCAGCTTGGCATTCACTGAAGCTTTCTTT.

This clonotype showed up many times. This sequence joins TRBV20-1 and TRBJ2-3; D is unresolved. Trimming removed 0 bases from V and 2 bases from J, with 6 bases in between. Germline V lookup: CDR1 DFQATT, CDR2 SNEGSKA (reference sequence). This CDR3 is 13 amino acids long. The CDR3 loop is CSARDSDTDTQYF. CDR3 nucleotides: TGCAGTGCTAGAGATTCCGACACAGATACGCAGTATTTT.

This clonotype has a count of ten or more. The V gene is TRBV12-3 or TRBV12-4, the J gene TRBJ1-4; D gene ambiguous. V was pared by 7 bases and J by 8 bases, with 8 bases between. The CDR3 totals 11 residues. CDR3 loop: CASTLGEKLFF. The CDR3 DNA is TGTGCCAGCACCCTGGGGGAAAAACTGTTTTTT.

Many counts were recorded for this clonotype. DNA for the CDR3: TGTGCCAGCAGCCAAACACCCGGGACCCCGAGCACAGATACGCAGTATTTT. Protein: CASSQTPGTPSTDTQYF. J is TRBJ2-3 and V is TRBV4-2; tentatively, D is TRBD1 or TRBD2 (5 bases each). Germline V lookup: CDR1 LGHNA, CDR2 YNFKEQ. The CDR3 is 17 amino acids. The V gene lost 2 bases and the J gene lost 0 bases, with 15 bases spanning the gap.

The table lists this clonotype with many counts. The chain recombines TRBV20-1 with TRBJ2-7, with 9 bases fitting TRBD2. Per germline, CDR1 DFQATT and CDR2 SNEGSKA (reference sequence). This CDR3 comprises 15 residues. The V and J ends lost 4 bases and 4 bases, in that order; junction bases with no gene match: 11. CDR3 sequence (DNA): TGCAGTGCTAAGTCCCTGCTAGCGGGGACTTACGAGCAGTACTTC. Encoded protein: CSAKSLLAGTYEQYF.

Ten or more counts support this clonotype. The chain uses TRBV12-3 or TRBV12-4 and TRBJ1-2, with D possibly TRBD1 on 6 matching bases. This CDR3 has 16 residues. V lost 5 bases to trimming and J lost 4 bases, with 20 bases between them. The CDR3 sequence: CASSPGEGGHGYGYTF. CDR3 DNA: TGTGCCAGCAGTCCGGGGGAGGGGGGGCACGGCTATGGCTACACCTTC.

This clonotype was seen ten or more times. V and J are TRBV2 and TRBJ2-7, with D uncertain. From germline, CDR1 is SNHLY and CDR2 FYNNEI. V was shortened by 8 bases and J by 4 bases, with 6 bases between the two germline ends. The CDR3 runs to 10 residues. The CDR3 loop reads CASVGYEQYF. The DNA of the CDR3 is TGTGCCAGCGTCGGGTACGAGCAGTACTTC.

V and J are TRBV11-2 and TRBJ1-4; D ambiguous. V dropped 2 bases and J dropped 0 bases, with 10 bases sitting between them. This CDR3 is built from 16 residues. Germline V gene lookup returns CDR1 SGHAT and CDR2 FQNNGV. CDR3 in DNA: TGTGCCAGCAGCTTATTAGGTCCTTCAACTAATGAAAAACTGTTTTTT. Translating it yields CASSLLGPSTNEKLFF.

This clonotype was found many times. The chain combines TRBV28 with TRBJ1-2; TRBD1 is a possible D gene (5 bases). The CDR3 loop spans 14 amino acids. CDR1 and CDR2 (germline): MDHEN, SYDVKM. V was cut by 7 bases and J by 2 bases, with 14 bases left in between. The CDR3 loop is CASTSGTNNYGYTF. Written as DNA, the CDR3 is TGTGCCAGCACCTCCGGGACGAACAACTATGGCTACACCTTC.

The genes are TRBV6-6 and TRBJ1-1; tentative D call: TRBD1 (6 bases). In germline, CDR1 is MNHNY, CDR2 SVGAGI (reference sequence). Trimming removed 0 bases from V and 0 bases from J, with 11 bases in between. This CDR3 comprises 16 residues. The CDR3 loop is CASSYSSGTLNTEAFF. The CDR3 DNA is TGTGCCAGCAGTTACTCGTCCGGGACACTGAACACTGAAGCTTTCTTT.

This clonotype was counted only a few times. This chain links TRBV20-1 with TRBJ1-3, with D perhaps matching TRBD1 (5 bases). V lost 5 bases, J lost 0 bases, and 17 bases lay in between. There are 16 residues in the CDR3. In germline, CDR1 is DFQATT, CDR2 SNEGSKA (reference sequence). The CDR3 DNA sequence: TGCAGTGCTCCGGGGGGGGGGATTTACTCTGGAAACACCATATATTTT. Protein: CSAPGGGIYSGNTIYF.

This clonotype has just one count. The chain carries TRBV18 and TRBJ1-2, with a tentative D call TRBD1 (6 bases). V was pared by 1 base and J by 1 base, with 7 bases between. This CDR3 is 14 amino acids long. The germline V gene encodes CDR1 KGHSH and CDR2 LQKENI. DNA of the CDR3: TGTGCCAGCTCACCACAGGGGGTTAACTATGGCTACACCTTC. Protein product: CASSPQGVNYGYTF.

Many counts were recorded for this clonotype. CDR3 loop: CASSQQGTGNYGYTF. The CDR3 coding sequence is TGCGCCAGCAGCCAACAGGGGACTGGGAACTATGGCTACACCTTC. The chain has TRBV5-1 and TRBJ1-2; 7 bases agree with TRBD1. This CDR3 contains 15 residues. The V segment lost 4 bases and the J segment 2 bases; nucleotides outside the gene matches: 8. Germline V gene data show CDR1 as SGHRS and CDR2 as YFSETQ.

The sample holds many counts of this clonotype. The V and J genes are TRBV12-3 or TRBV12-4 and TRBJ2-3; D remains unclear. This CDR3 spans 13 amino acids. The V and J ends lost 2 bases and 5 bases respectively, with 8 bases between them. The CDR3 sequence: CASSLQIRDTQYF. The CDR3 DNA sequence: TGTGCCAGCAGTTTACAGATCCGAGATACGCAGTATTTT.

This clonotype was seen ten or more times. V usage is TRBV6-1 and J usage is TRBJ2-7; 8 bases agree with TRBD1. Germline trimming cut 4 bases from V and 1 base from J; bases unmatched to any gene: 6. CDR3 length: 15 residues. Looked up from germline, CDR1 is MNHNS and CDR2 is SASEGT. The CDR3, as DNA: TGTGCCAGCAGTGGCCGGGACAGGAGTTCCTACGAGCAGTACTTC. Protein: CASSGRDRSSYEQYF.

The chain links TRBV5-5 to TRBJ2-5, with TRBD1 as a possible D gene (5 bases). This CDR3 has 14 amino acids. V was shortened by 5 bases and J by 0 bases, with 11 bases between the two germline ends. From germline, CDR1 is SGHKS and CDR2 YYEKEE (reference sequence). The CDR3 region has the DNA TGTGCCAGCAGTTCCAAGACAGACCAAGAGACCCAGTACTTC. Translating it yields CASSSKTDQETQYF.

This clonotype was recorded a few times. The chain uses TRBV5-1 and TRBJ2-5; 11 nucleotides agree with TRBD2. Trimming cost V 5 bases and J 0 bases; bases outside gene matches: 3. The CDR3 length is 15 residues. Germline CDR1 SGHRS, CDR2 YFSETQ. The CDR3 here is CASRGTSGYQETQYF. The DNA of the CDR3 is TGCGCCAGCAGAGGGACTAGCGGTTACCAAGAGACCCAGTACTTC.

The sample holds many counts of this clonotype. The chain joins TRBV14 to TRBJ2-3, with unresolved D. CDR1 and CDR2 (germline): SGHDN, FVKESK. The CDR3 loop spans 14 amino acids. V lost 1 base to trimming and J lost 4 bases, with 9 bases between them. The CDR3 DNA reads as TGTGCCAGCAGCCAAGTCAGACTCCCAGATACGCAGTATTTT. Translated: CASSQVRLPDTQYF.